This T cell receptor (beta chain) appears in the sequencing data of a study of T-cell reconstitution after alpha-beta-depleted transplantation in children. Researchers prepared the TCRbeta library using unique molecular identifiers, the study reports. Each CDR3 protein is one row after TCRdb ran MiXCR on the PCR reads. The sample contains about 120,000 distinct CDR3 sequences, around a tenth of which appear only once. This clonotype was recorded at least ten times. The CDR3 length is 15 residues. Losses at the gene ends were 4 bases for V and 3 bases for J; bases not matched to a gene: 7. The source is a human donor who donated a stem cell graft to a child with acute lymphoblastic leukemia. The sequencing used PBMCs from the stem cell graft donor, collected from the stem cell graft. The rearrangement uses TRBV12-3 or TRBV12-4 and TRBJ2-5, with 8 nucleotides matching TRBD2. CDR3 nucleotide sequence: TGTGCCAGCAGTTACGGGACGGGGGGGGAAGAGACCCAGTACTTC. As protein: CASSYGTGGEETQYF.